Shown below are 11 T cell receptor beta chains from a single sample sequenced in a study of OX40 agonist ivuxolimab in advanced cancers. This table comes from immunoSEQ multiplex PCR, and its TCRdb copy is limited to in-frame clones, with some not included. The sample contains fewer than 85,000 clones, about 87% of which appear only once. Sample: CD4+ or CD8+ T cells sorted from blood, taken in a trial of the OX40 agonist ivuxolimab. The receptors originated from an adult with an advanced solid tumor such as melanoma, head and neck, liver or kidney cancer.

This chain uses TRBV19 with TRBJ1-3; D remains ambiguous. Germline V lookup: CDR1 LNHDA, CDR2 SQIVND (reference sequence). Trimming took off 5 bases at V and 0 bases at J, with 8 bases between the two ends. This CDR3 is 14 amino acids long. CDR3 in DNA: TGTGCCAGTAGTGGCGGTTCCTCTGGAAACACCATATATTTT. Encoded protein: CASSGGSSGNTIYF. The full variable domain, its missing parts supplied by reference TRBV19 and TRBJ1-3, is DGGITQSPKYLFRKEGQNVTLSCEQNLNHDAMYWYRQDPGQGLRLIYYSQIVNDFQKGDIAEGYSVSREKKESFPLTVTSAQKNPTAFYLCASSGGSSGNTIYFGEGSWLTVV.

This clone has a single count. The chain joins TRBV4-2 to TRBJ2-1; D is unclear. Trimming pared 0 bases from V and 10 bases from J, leaving 10 bases between. The CDR3 is 13 residues long. Germline loops: CDR1 LGHNA, CDR2 YNFKEQ. The CDR3 DNA is TGTGCCAGCAGCCAAGATGCCCACACGGAGCAGTTCTTC. Translated, it gives CASSQDAHTEQFF.

This clone was recorded only once. The chain joins TRBV5-6 to TRBJ2-7, with a possible D match to TRBD2 (5 bases). CDR3 length: 14 residues. V was shortened by 0 bases and J by 1 base, with 8 bases between the two germline ends. Per germline, CDR1 SGHDT and CDR2 YYEEEE. The CDR3: CASSLARGSYEQYF. In DNA, the CDR3 is TGTGCCAGCAGCTTGGCCCGGGGATCCTACGAGCAGTACTTC.

About this clone: The sample has other DNA sequences that encode this CDR3 too. The chain links TRBV18 to TRBJ2-2; no clear D gene. Per the germline V gene, CDR1 is KGHSH and CDR2 is LQKENI. V lost 0 bases to trimming and J lost 2 bases, with 4 bases between them. The CDR3 is made up of 14 amino acids. The CDR3 loop is CASSPPRNTGELFF. The CDR3 coding sequence is TGTGCCAGCTCACCACCCCGAAACACCGGGGAGCTGTTTTTT.

The chain carries TRBV7-8 and TRBJ2-5; TRBD2 might be the D (5 bases). Per germline, CDR1 SGHVS and CDR2 FQNEAQ. V shed 9 bases and J shed 3 bases, with 17 bases lying between them. The CDR3 has 14 amino acids. CDR3 sequence reads: CASSLGRSEETQYF. Written as DNA, the CDR3 is TGTGCCAGTAGTCTAGGGAGATCGGAAGAGACCCAGTACTTC.

The V gene is TRBV9, the J gene TRBJ2-3, with D possibly matching TRBD2 (5 bases). V dropped 3 bases and J dropped 0 bases, with 14 bases sitting between them. The CDR3 consists of 16 residues. CDR1 and CDR2 (germline): SGDLS, YYNGEE. CDR3 bases: TGTGCCAGCAGCGACGGCAGCGGACCCAGCACAGATACGCAGTATTTT. Amino acid sequence: CASSDGSGPSTDTQYF.

CDR3 sequence reads: CASSPRPGGTGELFF. The CDR3, as DNA: TGTGCCAGCAGTCCCCGCCCGGGGGGAACCGGGGAGCTGTTTTTT. The rearrangement joins TRBV27 to TRBJ2-2; 7 bases agree with TRBD2. Germline assignment: CDR1 MNHEY and CDR2 SMNVEV (reference sequence). V shed 5 bases and J 5 bases; nucleotides not matched to a gene: 8. The CDR3 is 15 residues long.

In the case of this clone: A much larger clone differs from this one at a single base, so this may be a read error. Other nucleotide sequences in the sample specify the same CDR3. The chain is built from TRBV7-2 and TRBJ2-3; no definite D call. Trimming removed 4 bases from V and 0 bases from J, with 2 bases in between. Germline CDR1 and CDR2: SGHTA and FQGNSA. The CDR3 covers 12 residues. CDR3 protein: CASSSSTDTQYF. The DNA for the CDR3 is TGTGCCAGCAGCTCGAGCACAGATACGCAGTATTTT. The variable domain in full, completed from reference TRBV7-2 and TRBJ2-3, reads GAGVSQSPSNKVTEKGKDVELRCDPISGHTALYWYRQSLGQGLEFLIYFQGNSAPDKSGLPSDRFSAERTGGSVSTLTIQRTQQEDSAVYLCASSSSTDTQYFGPGTRLTVL.

The chain is built from TRBV9 and TRBJ2-3, with D possibly being TRBD2 (5 bases). Germline V gene lookup returns CDR1 SGDLS and CDR2 YYNGEE. This CDR3 region has 14 residues. The V end was cut by 0 bases, the J end by 0 bases, with 5 bases between. In DNA, the CDR3 is TGTGCCAGCAGCGTAGGGACTAGCACAGATACGCAGTATTTT. Translation: CASSVGTSTDTQYF.

This clone was recorded a few times. The chain links TRBV4-2 to TRBJ2-7; TRBD2 might be the D (7 bases). From germline, CDR1 is LGHNA and CDR2 YNFKEQ. The length of the CDR3 is 15 residues. Trimming removed 1 base at V and 6 bases at J, with 16 bases between. The CDR3, as DNA: TGTGCCAGCAGCCAAGTCGGGGGGCGAGGGAGCGAGCAGTACTTC. This codes for CASSQVGGRGSEQYF.

The CDR3 DNA reads as TGTGCCAGCAGCCCTAGGAGTTTAGGGGAGAACAATGAGCAGTTCTTC. Amino acid sequence: CASSPRSLGENNEQFF. The chain recombines TRBV7-8 with TRBJ2-1; D is perhaps TRBD1 or TRBD2 (5 bases each). This CDR3 contains 16 residues. Germline V gene data show CDR1 as SGHVS and CDR2 as FQNEAQ. Between the trimmed V and J ends, which lost 5 bases and 5 bases, there was a span of 19 bases.